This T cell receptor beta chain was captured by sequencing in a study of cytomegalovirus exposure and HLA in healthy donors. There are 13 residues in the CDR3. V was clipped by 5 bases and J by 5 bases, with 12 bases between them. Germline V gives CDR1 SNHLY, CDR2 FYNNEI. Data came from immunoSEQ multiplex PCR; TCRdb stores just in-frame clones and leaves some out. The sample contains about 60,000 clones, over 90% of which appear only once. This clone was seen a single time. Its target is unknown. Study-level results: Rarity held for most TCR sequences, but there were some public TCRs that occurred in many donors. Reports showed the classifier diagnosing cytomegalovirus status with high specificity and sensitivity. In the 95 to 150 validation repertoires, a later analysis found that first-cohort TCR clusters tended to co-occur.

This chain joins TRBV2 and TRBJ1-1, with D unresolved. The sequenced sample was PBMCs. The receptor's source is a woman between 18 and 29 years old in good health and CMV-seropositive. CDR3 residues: CASSRQVETEAFF. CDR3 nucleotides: TGTGCCAGCAGTAGGCAGGTTGAGACTGAAGCTTTCTTT.